This T cell receptor (beta chain) came from a study of post-analysis software for immune sequencing data. Study-level findings and limits: For normalized Chao1 diversity, multiple sclerosis patients scored significantly lower than controls did. Higher frequency in patients than in controls was seen for about five TRBV segments, with TRBV5-6, TRBV5-1 and TRBV20-1 among them.

A note on this clonotype: What it binds is unknown.

CDR1 ENHRY and CDR2 SYGVKD come from the germline V gene. There are 13 residues in the CDR3. Trimming took off 7 bases at V and 5 bases at J, with 14 bases between the two ends. Every TCR beta cDNA library bore unique molecular identifiers. TCRdb processed the PCR reads anew with MiXCR; each CDR3 protein has one entry. Of roughly 670,000 distinct CDR3 sequences listed, 55% to 60% are singletons. This sequence originates from a girl aged 2 to 9 with multiple sclerosis. The chain is built from TRBV10-3 and TRBJ2-5, with no clear D. Sequencing was carried out using blood. The CDR3 region is CAINPDPWETQYF. The CDR3 DNA reads TGTGCCATCAACCCCGACCCCTGGGAGACCCAGTACTTC.